This record covers a single TCR beta chain. Its antigen is not identified. The data were obtained in a study of T cell responses to AZD1222 COVID-19 vaccine. V was clipped by 0 bases and J by 8 bases, with 13 bases between them. The CDR3 has 14 amino acids. Germline V lookup: CDR1 MNHNY, CDR2 SVGAGI (reference sequence). Profiling relied on immunoSEQ multiplex PCR, and the TCRdb table lists in-frame clones only, not all of them. In the table there are 150,000 to 200,000 clones, 75% to 90% of which are singletons. Study-wide points: Across spike, vaccine-associated CD4 TCRs were found, dominant at 160-218 and 743-854. In all cases, repertoires were sampled only after the peak T cell response.

The starting material was peripheral blood, obtained on day 0 of AZD1222 vaccination. This clonotype was obtained from an adult in good health. This chain connects TRBV6-6 to TRBJ1-2, with D unresolved. The CDR3 here is CASSYSGVGLGYTF. The CDR3 DNA reads TGTGCCAGCAGTTACTCCGGGGTGGGCCTAGGCTACACCTTC.